This passage covers 3 T cell receptor beta chains from one sample sequenced in a study of Tregs in tolerant kidney transplant recipients. Data came from immunoSEQ multiplex PCR; TCRdb stores just in-frame clones and leaves some out. Its clone listing holds 2,000 to 3,000 clones. The nonmyeloablative bone marrow transplants came from related graft donors, with transient mixed chimerism. The source was CD8+ T cells from blood (PBMCs), collected 6 months after the transplant. The receptors were sampled from a human patient who received a combined kidney and bone marrow transplant. A share of the T cells may be of graft donor origin.

On this clone: The read finishes 3 residues shy of the CDR3 end, and the germline J gene is used to complete it. The V and J genes are TRBV7-8 and TRBJ2-7; no definite D call. V dropped 6 bases and J dropped 1 base, with 10 bases sitting between them. CDR1 is SGHVS, CDR2 FQNEAQ, per germline. CDR3 size: 13 residues. The CDR3 DNA, read in part, is TGTGCCAGCAGGCCCGGGTTATCCTACGAG. It yields the protein CASRPGLSYE. The CDR3 reads in full as CASRPGLSYEQYF.

In the case of this clone: The read ends 3 residues before the CDR3 terminus; that terminus is restored from the germline J gene. The chain combines TRBV6-2 or TRBV6-3 with TRBJ2-2; 7 nucleotides agree with TRBD2. This CDR3 contains 17 residues. Germline V CDR1 and CDR2: MNHEY, SVGEGT. V was pared by 0 bases and J by 5 bases, with 9 bases of the junction left unmatched. CDR3 bases read: TGTGCCAGCAGTTACTCGCTGGCGGGAGTAGGTACCGGGGAG. Its protein product is CASSYSLAGVGTGE. The CDR3, in full, reads CASSYSLAGVGTGELFF.

As regards this clone: From the germline J gene comes the end of the CDR3, since the read stops 3 residues before it. The chain carries TRBV29-1 and TRBJ1-2; 8 bases line up with TRBD1. The CDR3 runs to 14 residues. CDR1 and CDR2 from the germline V gene are SQVTM and ANQGSEA. V lost 4 bases and J lost 6; bases outside the gene matches: 10. The CDR3 bases that were read are TGCAGCGTTGCGACAGGGGAGACGGGTGATGGC. Encoded protein: CSVATGETGDG. The full CDR3 is CSVATGETGDGYTF.